This T cell receptor (beta chain) was documented in a study of stem cell transplantation in POMP-related autoinflammatory disease. Study-wide context: Defective thymoproteasomes were hypothesized to impair CD8+ T-cell positive selection. After transplant, neutrophils and platelets showed 100% graft donor chimerism through one year. Before transplant: CD4+ naive skewing, low CD8+ proportions, reduced cytokine secretion.

Study-level results: Fewer unique TRB V-J gene pairings were identified in patients with PRAID.

This clone was seen just once. Its antigen is not known. Sequencing was performed with immunoSEQ multiplex PCR; in TCRdb, only in-frame clones are kept and a portion is missing. This sample carries hundreds of clones, about nine tenths of them seen once, and the ten largest clones take 7% to 9%. The CDR3 consists of 15 residues. V shed 5 bases and J shed 0 bases, with 10 bases lying between them. The germline CDR1 and CDR2 sequences are SEHNR and FQNEAQ (reference sequence). The rearrangement uses TRBV7-9 and TRBJ2-2; D perhaps matches TRBD1 (6 bases). The sequence was collected from a human patient with POMP-related autoinflammation and immune dysregulation (PRAID). Some of these T cells may belong to the graft donor. The sequencing here drew on CD4+ follicular helper T cells (Tfh) from PBMCs, taken after stem cell transplantation. Here the CDR3 reads CASSLKGANTGELFF. In nucleotides, the CDR3 is TGTGCCAGCAGCCTCAAGGGGGCGAACACCGGGGAGCTGTTTTTT. Full variable domain (missing parts from reference TRBV7-9 and TRBJ2-2): DTGVSQNPRHKITKRGQNVTFRCDPISEHNRLYWYRQTLGQGPEFLTYFQNEAQLEKSRLLSDRFSAERPKGSFSTLEIQRTEQGDSAMYLCASSLKGANTGELFFGEGSRLTVL.